Sequencing of this T cell receptor beta chain was carried out in a study of blood T cells in healthy people across ages. A second PCR, run for about 7 to 11 cycles, used a sample-barcoded 5' primer plus a J-beta primer mix. TCRdb redid the calling of the 5' RACE reads with MiXCR, one entry per CDR3 protein. Among about 1.4 million distinct CDR3 sequences listed, around 59% were seen once. This clonotype is a singleton in its sample. What it binds is unknown. Overall study findings and caveats: Significant beta diversity loss was already apparent by age approximately 38, declining roughly linearly. No conclusive comparison of naive versus antigen-experienced cells was possible with unsorted PBMCs. Higher diversity and more naive CD4+ cells were features of long-lived donors, compared to aged donors.

The sequence was obtained from a young man in good health. The sequencing input was blood.

The CDR3: CAWSVRGTNEQYF. The CDR3 DNA follows: TGTGCCTGGAGTGTCCGGGGGACGAACGAGCAGTACTTC. This chain links TRBV30 with TRBJ2-7; D possibly corresponds to TRBD2 (6 bases). V was shortened by 0 bases and J by 5 bases, with 11 bases between the two germline ends. This CDR3 has 13 amino acids. Germline CDR1 reads GTSNPN; CDR2 reads SVGIG (reference sequence).